The 7 T cell receptor beta chains below all came from one sample that was sequenced in a study of blood T cell repertoires in COVID-19 (dated by TCRdb to 2020 to 2022). The library was generated by the immunoSEQ multiplex PCR assay. TCRdb took this table from immuneACCESS and kept in-frame rearrangements with V and J called. Such tables lack part of the clones; where checked against another copy, unresolved V genes explain under half of the gap, and the rest is unexplained. This sample lists roughly 230,000 clones; 70% to 90% were detected once. More than 6.5% of the sample rests with the top ten. Specimen: PBMCs or T cells enriched from blood (not recorded which). The source of these receptors is a woman between 45 and 65 years old who had been exposed to COVID-19.

This clone has a single count. This chain uses TRBV7-8 with TRBJ1-1; 7 bases agree with TRBD1. The V segment lost 5 bases and the J segment 8 bases; nucleotides outside the gene matches: 11. The germline V gene encodes CDR1 SGHVS and CDR2 FQNEAQ. The CDR3 sequence is 14 residues long. This chain's CDR3 is CASSPLRGQIEAFF. CDR3 bases: TGTGCCAGCAGCCCCCTAAGGGGACAGATAGAAGCTTTCTTT.

The chain combines TRBV14 with TRBJ1-1; no clear D gene. Germline V gene lookup returns CDR1 SGHDN and CDR2 FVKESK. Trimming removed 4 bases from V and 1 base from J, with 4 bases in between. This CDR3 spans 12 amino acids. The chain's CDR3 is CASSPSNTEAFF. CDR3 nucleotide sequence: TGTGCCAGCAGCCCGTCGAACACTGAAGCTTTCTTT.

This chain links TRBV1 with TRBJ2-1; the table gives TRBD2 as D, unverified against the DNA. TRBV1 is classified as a pseudogene. This CDR3 comprises 21 residues. The CDR3 coding sequence is TGCACCAGCAGCCAAGCCACCAAGCGACTAGCGGTGATGAGCTCCTACAATGAGCAGTTCTTC. Protein product: CTSSQATKRLAVMSSYNEQFF.

Only a few counts were recorded for this clone. The chain employs TRBV28 and TRBJ2-3, with TRBD2 matching 13 bases. Unmatched junction bases numbered 5, after V lost 7 bases and J lost 1 base. CDR3 length: 16 amino acids. CDR1 is MDHEN, CDR2 SYDVKM, per germline. The CDR3 sequence: CASKSGLAGGTDTQYF. As DNA, the CDR3 is TGTGCCAGCAAGTCCGGACTAGCGGGGGGCACAGATACGCAGTATTTT.

This chain links TRBV15 with TRBJ1-1, with no clear D. The germline gives CDR1 LNHNV, CDR2 YYDKDF (reference sequence). Trimming left V 5 bases short and J 6 bases short, with 10 bases between. The CDR3 length is 12 residues. CDR3 protein: CATSSVSAEAFF. The CDR3, as DNA: TGTGCCACCAGCTCTGTCTCGGCTGAAGCTTTCTTT.

The gene calls are TRBV5-3 and TRBJ1-5, with 8 bases aligning to TRBD1. TRBV5-3 is an ORF for which the function is uncertain. Unmatched junction bases numbered 8, after V lost 4 bases and J lost 5 bases. The CDR3 is made up of 15 amino acids. Here the CDR3 reads CARSGPGQAYQPQHF. CDR3 DNA: TGTGCCAGAAGCGGACCGGGACAGGCGTATCAGCCCCAGCATTTT.

This chain links TRBV24-1 with TRBJ2-5; tentative D call: TRBD2 (7 bases). V was shortened by 3 bases and J by 5 bases, with 15 bases between the two germline ends. The CDR3 runs to 15 residues. The germline V gene encodes CDR1 KGHDR and CDR2 SFDVKD. For the CDR3, the DNA is TGTGCCACCAGTGATCTCCCGGGGGGCGTGGAGACCCAGTACTTC. It specifies CATSDLPGGVETQYF.